These T cell receptor beta chains were read from a single sample in a study of blood T cell repertoires in COVID-19. Generated by immunoSEQ multiplex PCR, the TCRdb table keeps only in-frame clones and is missing some. This table has approximately 130,000 clones, approximately 87% appearing once. The material sequenced was peripheral blood. The receptor set was obtained from a man aged 50 to 60 with acute or convalescent COVID-19. Each CDR3 is given with its conserved first and last residue. D genes are given only for firm matches. A clone size is listed for some rows: how often the clone was seen (once, few, many), or a class if it is expanded.

NA	TRBD1	TRBJ1-2	TRBV30	CAWSVRQGYGYTF	TGTGCCTGGAGTGTACGACAGGGCTATGGCTACACCTTC
NA	TRBD1	TRBJ2-2	TRBV10-3	CAISDQGAFGTGELFF	TGTGCCATCAGTGACCAGGGGGCGTTTGGCACCGGGGAGCTGTTTTTT
NA	TRBD1	TRBJ2-2	TRBV29-1	CSVPGQGAYTGELFF	TGCAGCGTACCGGGACAGGGGGCGTACACCGGGGAGCTGTTTTTT
few	NA	TRBJ1-1	TRBV11-3	CASSFSKGTEAFF	TGTGCCAGCAGCTTTAGTAAGGGGACTGAAGCTTTCTTT
NA	NA	TRBJ1-6	TRBV9	CASSATNPAGPNSPLHF	TGTGCCAGCAGCGCGACGAACCCAGCAGGGCCTAATTCACCCCTCCACTTT
NA	TRBD1	TRBJ1-6	TRBV2	CASSEDRGSPLHF	TGTGCCAGCAGTGAAGACAGGGGCTCACCCCTCCACTTT
NA	NA	TRBJ1-5	TRBV9	CASSADQGYQPQHF	TGTGCCAGCAGCGCTGATCAGGGGTATCAGCCCCAGCATTTT
once	NA	TRBJ1-5	TRBV3-1/TRBV3-2	CASSPASGNQPQHF	TGTGCCAGCAGCCCAGCCAGCGGGAATCAGCCCCAGCATTTT
NA	NA	TRBJ2-5	TRBV5-1	CASNPGNIETQYF	TGCGCCAGCAATCCGGGAAATATTGAGACCCAGTACTTC
NA	TRBD2	TRBJ2-2	TRBV6-6	CASSYAGGESTGELFF	TGTGCCAGCAGTTATGCGGGGGGCGAAAGCACCGGGGAGCTGTTTTTT
NA	TRBD1	TRBJ1-2	TRBV3-1/TRBV3-2	CASSPPRDRGLGGYTF	TGTGCCAGCAGCCCACCTCGGGACAGGGGGCTAGGTGGCTACACCTTC
NA	TRBD2	TRBJ2-4	TRBV5-6	CASSPIAGANIQYF	TGTGCCAGCAGCCCTATAGCGGGGGCTAACATTCAGTACTTC
few	NA	TRBJ2-3	TRBV12-3/TRBV12-4	CASKDTAGDTQYF	TGTGCCAGCAAGGACACCGCAGGAGATACGCAGTATTTT
many	NA	TRBJ1-6	TRBV4-1	CASSQLGRVDGNSPLHF	TGCGCCAGCAGCCAATTAGGCAGGGTCGATGGAAATTCACCCCTCCACTTT
NA	TRBD1	TRBJ2-1	TRBV24-1	CATSDPGQGDNEQFF	TGTGCCACCAGTGATCCCGGACAGGGAGACAATGAGCAGTTCTTC
few	TRBD1	TRBJ2-7	TRBV10-1	CASSRDRVEEQYF	TGCGCCAGCAGTCGGGACAGGGTCGAAGAGCAGTACTTC
NA	TRBD2	TRBJ2-3	TRBV5-8	CASSKLAGARTDTQYF	TGTGCCAGCAGCAAACTAGCGGGAGCTCGGACAGATACGCAGTATTTT
NA	NA	TRBJ2-7	TRBV6-5	CASSYLQGRRYEQYF	TGTGCCAGCAGTTATCTACAGGGGAGGAGGTACGAGCAGTACTTC
NA	TRBD1	TRBJ2-7	TRBV12-3/TRBV12-4	CASSRDRIYEQYF	TGTGCCAGCAGTCGGGACAGGATCTACGAGCAGTACTTC
NA	NA	TRBJ2-1	TRBV30	CAWSPSRRQGDEQFF	TGTGCCTGGAGTCCATCTAGGCGGCAAGGGGATGAGCAGTTCTTC
NA	NA	TRBJ2-3	TRBV29-1	CSVELPSGTDTQYF	TGCAGCGTTGAATTGCCTAGCGGCACAGATACGCAGTATTTT
NA	NA	TRBJ1-1	TRBV19	CASSLRSGHSNTEAFF	TGTGCCAGTAGCCTAAGGTCGGGACATTCCAACACTGAAGCTTTCTTT
once	TRBD1	TRBJ2-7	TRBV9	CASSAGTGGVPEQYF	TGTGCCAGCAGCGCGGGGACAGGGGGAGTTCCCGAGCAGTACTTC
NA	NA	TRBJ2-7	TRBV6-5	CASSYYGGSNEQYF	TGTGCCAGCAGTTACTATGGTGGGAGCAACGAGCAGTACTTC
once	TRBD1	TRBJ2-5	TRBV11-3	CASGAGTGEGTQYF	TGTGCCAGCGGGGCCGGGACAGGTGAAGGGACCCAGTACTTC
once	NA	TRBJ2-1	TRBV19	CASSSDSLTTMDEQFF	TGTGCCAGTAGTTCCGATTCCCTGACTACAATGGATGAGCAGTTCTTC
NA	NA	TRBJ1-3	TRBV3-1/TRBV3-2	CASSQAEGGNTIYF	TGTGCCAGCAGCCAAGCTGAGGGCGGAAACACCATATATTTT